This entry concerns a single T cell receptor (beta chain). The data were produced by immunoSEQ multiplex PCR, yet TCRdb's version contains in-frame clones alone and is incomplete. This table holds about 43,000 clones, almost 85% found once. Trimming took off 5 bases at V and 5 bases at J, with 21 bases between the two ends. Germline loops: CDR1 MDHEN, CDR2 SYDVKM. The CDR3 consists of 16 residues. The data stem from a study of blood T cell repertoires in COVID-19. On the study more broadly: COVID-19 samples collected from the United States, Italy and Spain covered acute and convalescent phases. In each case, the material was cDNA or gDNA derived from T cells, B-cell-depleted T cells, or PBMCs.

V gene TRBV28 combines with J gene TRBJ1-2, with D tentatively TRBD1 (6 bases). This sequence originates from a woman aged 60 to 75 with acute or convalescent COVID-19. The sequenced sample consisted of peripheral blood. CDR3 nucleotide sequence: TGTGCCAGCAGTCAGGTGGGACACCAGTCCGGATATGGCTACACCTTC. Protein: CASSQVGHQSGYGYTF.